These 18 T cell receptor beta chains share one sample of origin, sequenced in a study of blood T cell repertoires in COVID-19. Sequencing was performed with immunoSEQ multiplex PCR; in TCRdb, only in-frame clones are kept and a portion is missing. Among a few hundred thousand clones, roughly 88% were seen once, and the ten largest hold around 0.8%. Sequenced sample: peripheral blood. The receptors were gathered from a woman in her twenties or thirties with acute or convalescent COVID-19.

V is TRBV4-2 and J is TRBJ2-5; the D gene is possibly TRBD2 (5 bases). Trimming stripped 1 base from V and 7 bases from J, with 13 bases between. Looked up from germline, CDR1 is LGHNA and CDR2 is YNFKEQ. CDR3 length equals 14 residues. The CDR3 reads CASSQATGWVTQYF. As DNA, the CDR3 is TGTGCCAGCAGCCAAGCGACGGGATGGGTGACCCAGTACTTC.

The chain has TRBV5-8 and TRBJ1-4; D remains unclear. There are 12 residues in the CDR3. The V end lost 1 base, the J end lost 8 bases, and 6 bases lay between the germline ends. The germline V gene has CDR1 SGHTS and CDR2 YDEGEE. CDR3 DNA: TGTGCCAGCAGCTTGCTCGGGGAAAAACTGTTTTTT. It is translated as CASSLLGEKLFF.

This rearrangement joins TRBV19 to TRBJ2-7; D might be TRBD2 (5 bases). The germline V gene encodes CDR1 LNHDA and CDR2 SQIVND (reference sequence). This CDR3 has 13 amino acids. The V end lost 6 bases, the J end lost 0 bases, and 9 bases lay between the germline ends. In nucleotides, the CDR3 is TGTGCCAGTAGACCGACTACCTCCTACGAGCAGTACTTC. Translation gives CASRPTTSYEQYF.

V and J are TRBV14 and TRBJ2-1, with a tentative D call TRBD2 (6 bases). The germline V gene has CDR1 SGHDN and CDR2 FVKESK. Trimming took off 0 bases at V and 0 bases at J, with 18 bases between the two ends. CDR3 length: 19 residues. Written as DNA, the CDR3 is TGTGCCAGCAGCCAAGAGCTTATGCGGGGACCTAGCTCCTACAATGAGCAGTTCTTC. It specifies CASSQELMRGPSSYNEQFF.

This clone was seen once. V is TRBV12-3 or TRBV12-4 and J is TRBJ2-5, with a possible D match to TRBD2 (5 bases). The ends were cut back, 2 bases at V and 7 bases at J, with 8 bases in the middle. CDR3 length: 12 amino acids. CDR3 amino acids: CASSLPSGTQYF. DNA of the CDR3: TGTGCCAGCAGTTTACCCAGCGGGACCCAGTACTTC.

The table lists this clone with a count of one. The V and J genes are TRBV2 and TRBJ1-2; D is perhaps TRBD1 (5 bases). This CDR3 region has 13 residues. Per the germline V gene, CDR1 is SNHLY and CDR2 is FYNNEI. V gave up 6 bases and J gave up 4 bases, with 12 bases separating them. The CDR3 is CASSTGESYGYTF. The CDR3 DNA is TGTGCCAGCAGCACGGGGGAGAGCTATGGCTACACCTTC. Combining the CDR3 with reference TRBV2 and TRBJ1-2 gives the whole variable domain EPEVTQTPSHQVTQMGQEVILRCVPISNHLYFYWYRQILGQKVEFLVSFYNNEISEKSEIFDDQFSVERPDGSNFTLKIRSTKLEDSAMYFCASSTGESYGYTFGSGTRLTVV.

As DNA, the CDR3 is TGTGCCAGCAGTCCACGGGGGGCGGGATGGCTTCTCCACGAGCAGTACTTC. Protein product: CASSPRGAGWLLHEQYF. V gene TRBV5-4 combines with J gene TRBJ2-7; D perhaps matches TRBD2 (7 bases). The CDR3 extends over 17 amino acids. V lost 5 bases, J lost 5 bases, and 26 bases lay in between. CDR1 SGHNT and CDR2 YYREEE come from the germline V gene (reference sequence).

CDR3: CSVEGGEETEAFF. The CDR3 DNA sequence: TGCAGCGTTGAAGGGGGGGAAGAAACTGAAGCTTTCTTT. The chain is built from TRBV29-1 and TRBJ1-1, with D perhaps TRBD1 (5 bases). V gave up 1 base and J gave up 5 bases, with 11 bases separating them. The CDR3 totals 13 residues. The germline V gene encodes CDR1 SQVTM and CDR2 ANQGSEA.

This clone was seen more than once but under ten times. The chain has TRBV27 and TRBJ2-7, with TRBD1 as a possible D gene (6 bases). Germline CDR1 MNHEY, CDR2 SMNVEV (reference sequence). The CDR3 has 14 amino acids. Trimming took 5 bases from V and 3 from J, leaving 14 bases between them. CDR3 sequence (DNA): TGTGCCAGCAGTGTAAAGGACAGCTACTACGAGCAGTACTTC. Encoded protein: CASSVKDSYYEQYF.

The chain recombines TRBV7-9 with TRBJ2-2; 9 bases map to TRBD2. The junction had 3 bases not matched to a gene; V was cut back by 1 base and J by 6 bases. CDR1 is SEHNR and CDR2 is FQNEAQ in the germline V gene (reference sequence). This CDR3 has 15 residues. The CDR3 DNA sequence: TGTGCCAGCAGCTTAGTAGCGGGGGCGTCCGGGGAGCTGTTTTTT. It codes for CASSLVAGASGELFF.

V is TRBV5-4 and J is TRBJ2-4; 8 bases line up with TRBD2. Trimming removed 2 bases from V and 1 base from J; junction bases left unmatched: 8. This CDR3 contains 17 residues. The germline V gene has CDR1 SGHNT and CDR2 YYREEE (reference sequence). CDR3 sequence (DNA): TGTGCCAGCAGCTTCCTTGGCGGGAGGTTGGCCAAAAACATTCAGTACTTC. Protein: CASSFLGGRLAKNIQYF.

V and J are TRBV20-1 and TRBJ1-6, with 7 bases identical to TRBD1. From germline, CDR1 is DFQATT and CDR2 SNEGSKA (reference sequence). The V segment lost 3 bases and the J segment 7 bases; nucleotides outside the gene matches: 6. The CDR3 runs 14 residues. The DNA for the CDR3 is TGCAGTGCTAGTGTCGAGGGGGCGAATTCACCCCTCCACTTT. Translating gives CSASVEGANSPLHF.

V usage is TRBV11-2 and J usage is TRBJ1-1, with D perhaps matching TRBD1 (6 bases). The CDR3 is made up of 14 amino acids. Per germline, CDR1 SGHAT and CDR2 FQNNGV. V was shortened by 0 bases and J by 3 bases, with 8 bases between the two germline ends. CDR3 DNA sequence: TGTGCCAGCAGCTTAGATACAGGGCACACTGAAGCTTTCTTT. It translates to CASSLDTGHTEAFF.

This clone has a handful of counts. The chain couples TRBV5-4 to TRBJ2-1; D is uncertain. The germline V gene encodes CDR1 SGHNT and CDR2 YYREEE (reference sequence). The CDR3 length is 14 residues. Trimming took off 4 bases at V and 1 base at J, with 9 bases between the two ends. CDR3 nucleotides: TGTGCCAGCAGCCCTACGGGTTCCTACAATGAGCAGTTCTTC. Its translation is CASSPTGSYNEQFF. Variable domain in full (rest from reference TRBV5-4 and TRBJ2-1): ETGVTQSPTHLIKTRGQQVTLRCSSQSGHNTVSWYQQALGQGPQFIFQYYREEENGRGNFPPRFSGLQFPNYSSELNVNALELDDSALYLCASSPTGSYNEQFFGPGTRLTVL.

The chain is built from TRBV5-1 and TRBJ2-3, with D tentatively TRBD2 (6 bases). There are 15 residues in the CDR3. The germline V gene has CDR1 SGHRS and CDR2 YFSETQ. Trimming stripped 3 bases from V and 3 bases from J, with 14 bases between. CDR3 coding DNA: TGCGCCAGCAGCTCCCAGACTAGTGGGACAGATACGCAGTATTTT. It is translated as CASSSQTSGTDTQYF.

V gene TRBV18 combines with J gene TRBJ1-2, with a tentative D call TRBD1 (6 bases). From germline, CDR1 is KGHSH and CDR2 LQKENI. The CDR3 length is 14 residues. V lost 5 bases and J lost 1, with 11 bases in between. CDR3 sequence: CASSADRNNYGYTF. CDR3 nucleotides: TGTGCCAGCTCAGCCGACAGGAATAACTATGGCTACACCTTC.

CDR3 amino acids: CASRNRQESVQYF. CDR3 coding DNA: TGTGCCAGCAGAAACCGACAGGAGAGTGTCCAGTACTTC. The chain couples TRBV12-3 or TRBV12-4 to TRBJ2-5; tentative D call: TRBD1 (6 bases). V was shortened by 6 bases and J by 10 bases, with 18 bases between the two germline ends. The CDR3 length is 13 residues.

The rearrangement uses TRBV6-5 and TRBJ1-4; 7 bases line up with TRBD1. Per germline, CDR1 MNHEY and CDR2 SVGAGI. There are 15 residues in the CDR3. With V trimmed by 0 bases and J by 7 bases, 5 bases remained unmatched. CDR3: CASSYSTGRSEKLFF. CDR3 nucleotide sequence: TGTGCCAGCAGTTACTCGACAGGGAGGAGTGAAAAACTGTTTTTT.